What follows are 15 T cell receptor beta chains derived from one specimen sequenced in a study of blood T cell repertoires in COVID-19. Here immunoSEQ multiplex PCR was the method, and the copy in TCRdb shows in-frame clones only, minus some. Here the sample spans 150,000 to 200,000 clones, about 75% being singletons. The sample taken for sequencing was peripheral blood. The receptors derive from a woman between 45 and 65 years old with active or convalescent COVID-19.

The rearrangement joins TRBV7-2 to TRBJ2-1, with 7 positions matching TRBD1. The J segment lost 7 bases and the V segment lost 5 bases, leaving 11 bases of the junction unmatched. This CDR3 has 15 amino acids. Germline CDR1 reads SGHTA; CDR2 reads FQGNSA. The CDR3 bases are TGTGCCAGCAGCAAACAGGGGCAGGTAACGAATGAGCAGTTCTTC. It encodes CASSKQGQVTNEQFF.

The V and J genes are TRBV11-3 and TRBJ2-3; maybe TRBD2 (6 bases). This CDR3 is 15 amino acids long. Germline assignment: CDR1 SGHNT and CDR2 YENEEA. The V end lost 2 bases, the J end lost 4 bases, and 13 bases lay between the germline ends. CDR3 in DNA: TGTGCCAGCAGCTTACGGGGGAGCGGCGCAGATACGCAGTATTTT. Translation gives CASSLRGSGADTQYF. The variable domain in full, with the rest retrieved from reference TRBV11-3 and TRBJ2-3, is EAGVVQSPRYKIIEKKQPVAFWCNPISGHNTLYWYLQNLGQGPELLIRYENEEAVDDSQLPKDRFSAERLKGVDSTLKIQPAELGDSAVYLCASSLRGSGADTQYFGPGTRLTVL.

V usage is TRBV3-1 (or the pseudogene TRBV3-2) and J usage is TRBJ1-1; no clear D. Trimming left V 4 bases short and J 1 base short, with 7 bases between. CDR1 and CDR2 (germline): LGHDT, YNNKEL (reference sequence). The CDR3 consists of 13 residues. CDR3 loop: CASSRNKNTEAFF. The CDR3 DNA sequence: TGTGCCAGCAGCCGAAACAAGAACACTGAAGCTTTCTTT.

The genes are TRBV5-5 and TRBJ2-7; 10 nucleotides agree with TRBD1. V gave up 3 bases and J gave up 4 bases; unmatched junction bases: 7. The CDR3 extends over 15 amino acids. The V gene's germline CDR1 is SGHKS and CDR2 YYEKEE (reference sequence). This chain's CDR3 is CASSWDRGGGYEQYF. In DNA form, the CDR3 reads TGTGCCAGCAGCTGGGACAGGGGAGGAGGATACGAGCAGTACTTC.

The chain carries TRBV5-5 and TRBJ1-5; D perhaps matches TRBD1 (6 bases). V gave up 5 bases and J gave up 3 bases, with 12 bases separating them. Germline V gives CDR1 SGHKS, CDR2 YYEKEE (reference sequence). The CDR3 extends over 14 amino acids. CDR3 region: CASRFRDNNQPQHF. The CDR3 nucleotides read TGTGCCAGCAGGTTCCGGGACAACAATCAGCCCCAGCATTTT.

V gene TRBV5-6 combines with J gene TRBJ2-3; 9 nucleotides line up with TRBD2. Unmatched junction bases numbered 11, after V lost 3 bases and J lost 3 bases. There are 17 residues in the CDR3. Germline CDR1 and CDR2: SGHDT and YYEEEE. The CDR3 coding sequence is TGTGCCAGCAGCTCCTCCATTAGCGGGAGTGTGACAGATACGCAGTATTTT. Translation: CASSSSISGSVTDTQYF.

The rearrangement uses TRBV30 and TRBJ2-4; D unclear. Germline CDR1 GTSNPN, CDR2 SVGIG (reference sequence). The CDR3 is 13 amino acids. Trimming pared 5 bases from V and 0 bases from J, leaving 8 bases between. CDR3 sequence reads: CAWESIAKNIQYF. DNA of the CDR3: TGTGCCTGGGAGTCTATAGCCAAAAACATTCAGTACTTC. Combining the CDR3 with reference TRBV30 and TRBJ2-4 gives the whole variable domain SQTIHQWPATLVQPVGSPLSLECTVEGTSNPNLYWYRQAAGRGLQLLFYSVGIGQISSEVPQNLSASRPQDRQFILSSKKLLLSDSGFYLCAWESIAKNIQYFGAGTRLSVL.

This clone was counted between two and nine times. The genes are TRBV4-2 and TRBJ2-7; D might be TRBD1 (6 bases). The CDR3 runs to 16 residues. The ends were cut back, 4 bases at V and 7 bases at J, with 23 bases in the middle. The germline CDR1 and CDR2 sequences are LGHNA and YNFKEQ. The CDR3 nucleotides are TGTGCCAGCAGCCTCAGAGGGGGTCCCCAGCCCCGGGAGCAGTACTTC. It yields the protein CASSLRGGPQPREQYF.

This rearrangement joins TRBV23-1 to TRBJ2-7; 8 nucleotides line up with TRBD1. TRBV23-1 is flagged as an ORF with uncertain function. The CDR3 totals 15 residues. J was trimmed by 5 bases and V by 0 bases; bases with no gene match: 6. In DNA form, the CDR3 reads TGCGCCAGCAGTCAATCCCGCCAGGGGGCCCACGAGCAGTACTTC. Its translation: CASSQSRQGAHEQYF.

The rearrangement uses TRBV19 and TRBJ1-5, with TRBD1 matching over 9 bases. V shed 5 bases, J shed 1 base, and the junction held 9 bases outside the gene matches. CDR1 and CDR2 from the germline V gene are LNHDA and SQIVND (reference sequence). This CDR3 is built from 17 residues. CDR3 region: CASSPHPGQGSNQPQHF. The CDR3 nucleotides read TGTGCCAGTAGTCCACATCCGGGACAGGGAAGCAATCAGCCCCAGCATTTT.

The V call is TRBV4-2, the J call TRBJ2-5, with 9 bases lining up with TRBD2. Germline values: CDR1 LGHNA, CDR2 YNFKEQ. The CDR3 totals 16 residues. V was clipped by 0 bases and J by 4 bases; unmatched bases: 6. CDR3 sequence reads: CASSQDGGRALETQYF. The CDR3, as DNA: TGTGCCAGCAGCCAAGATGGCGGGAGGGCTCTAGAGACCCAGTACTTC.

The gene calls are TRBV6-1 and TRBJ1-1, with 9 bases that match TRBD1. This CDR3 is built from 14 residues. Germline CDR1 is MNHNS and CDR2 is SASEGT. The junction had 1 base not matched to a gene; V was cut back by 5 bases and J by 0 bases. In DNA, the CDR3 is TGTGCCAGCAGTCGGGACAGGGTGAACACTGAAGCTTTCTTT. Translation gives CASSRDRVNTEAFF.

The chain links TRBV2 to TRBJ2-7; 8 bases map to TRBD1. V lost 6 bases, J lost 5 bases, and 6 bases stayed unmatched. Germline V gene sequence: CDR1 SNHLY, CDR2 FYNNEI. The CDR3 loop spans 13 amino acids. The CDR3 here is CASRRGQGHEQYF. The CDR3 DNA follows: TGTGCCAGCAGGAGAGGACAGGGCCACGAGCAGTACTTC. Using reference TRBV2 and TRBJ2-7 for the parts outside the CDR3, the full variable domain is EPEVTQTPSHQVTQMGQEVILRCVPISNHLYFYWYRQILGQKVEFLVSFYNNEISEKSEIFDDQFSVERPDGSNFTLKIRSTKLEDSAMYFCASRRGQGHEQYFGPGTRLTVT.

The chain links TRBV5-4 to TRBJ2-7; 10 nucleotides align to TRBD2. This CDR3 has 15 residues. V lost 1 base and J lost 4; bases outside the gene matches: 5. The germline V gene has CDR1 SGHNT and CDR2 YYREEE (reference sequence). CDR3 sequence reads: CASSLTGTSAYEQYF. CDR3 in DNA: TGTGCCAGCAGCTTGACCGGGACTAGCGCATACGAGCAGTACTTC.

This chain uses TRBV28 with TRBJ1-1, with D possibly matching TRBD1 (6 bases). The germline V and J ends were trimmed by 3 bases and 3 bases, with 26 bases remaining between them. The CDR3 has 19 residues. Germline CDR1 MDHEN, CDR2 SYDVKM. CDR3 loop: CASSLVTGLHSLWDTEAFF. In DNA form, the CDR3 reads TGTGCCAGCAGTTTGGTTACAGGGCTTCACAGCCTTTGGGACACTGAAGCTTTCTTT.